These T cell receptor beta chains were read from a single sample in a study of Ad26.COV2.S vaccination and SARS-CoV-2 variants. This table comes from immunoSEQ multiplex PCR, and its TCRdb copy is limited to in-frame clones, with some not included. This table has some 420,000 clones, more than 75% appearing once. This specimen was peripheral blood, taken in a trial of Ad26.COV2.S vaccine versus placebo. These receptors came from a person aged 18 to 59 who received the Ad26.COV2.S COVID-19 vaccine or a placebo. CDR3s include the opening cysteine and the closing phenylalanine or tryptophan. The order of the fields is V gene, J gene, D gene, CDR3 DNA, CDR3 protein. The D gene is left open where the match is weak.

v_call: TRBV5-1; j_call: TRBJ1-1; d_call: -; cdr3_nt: TGCGCCAGCACCCTTGAATCTACAGGCCTTGGAGCTGAAGCTTTCTTT; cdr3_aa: CASTLESTGLGAEAFF
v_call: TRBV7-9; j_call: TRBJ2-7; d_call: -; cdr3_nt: TGTGCCAGCAGCCGGGGTAGTCGCTTC; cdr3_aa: CASSRGSRF
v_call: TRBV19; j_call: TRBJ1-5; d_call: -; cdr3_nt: TGTGCCAGTAGTACGACAGGCGACAATCAGCCCCAGCATTTT; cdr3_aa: CASSTTGDNQPQHF
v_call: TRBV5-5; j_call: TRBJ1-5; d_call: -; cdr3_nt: TGTGCCAGTTCTCATGGCAGAGGGAGCAATCAGCCCCAGCATTTT; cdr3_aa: CASSHGRGSNQPQHF
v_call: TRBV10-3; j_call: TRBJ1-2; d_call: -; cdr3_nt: TGTGCCATCAGTGATTCCGAGGTGGGTAGCTATGGCTACACCTTC; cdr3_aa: CAISDSEVGSYGYTF
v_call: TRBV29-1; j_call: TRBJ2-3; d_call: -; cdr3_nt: TGCAGCGCCGGACGGGTTAGCACAGATACGCAGTATTTT; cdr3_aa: CSAGRVSTDTQYF
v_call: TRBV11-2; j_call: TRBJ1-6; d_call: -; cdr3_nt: TGTGCCAGCAGCTTAGGCTTAGACTCACCCCTCCACTTT; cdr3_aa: CASSLGLDSPLHF
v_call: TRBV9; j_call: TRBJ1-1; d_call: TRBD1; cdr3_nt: TGTGCCAGCAGCGTCTCCGGGACAGGGGCTTACAACACTGAAGCTTTCTTT; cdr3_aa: CASSVSGTGAYNTEAFF
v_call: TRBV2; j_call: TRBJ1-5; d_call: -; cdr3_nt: TGTGCCAGCAGACTAGGGACAAGCAATCAGCCCCAGCATTTT; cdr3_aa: CASRLGTSNQPQHF
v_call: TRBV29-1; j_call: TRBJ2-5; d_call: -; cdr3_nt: TGCAGCGGACGTACCCAAGAGACCCAGTACTTC; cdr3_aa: CSGRTQETQYF
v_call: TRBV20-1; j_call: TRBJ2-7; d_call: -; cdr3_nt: TGCAGTGCTAAGATCCCCTACGAGCAGTACTTC; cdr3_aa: CSAKIPYEQYF
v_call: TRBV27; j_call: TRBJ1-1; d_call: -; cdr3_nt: TGTGCCAGCAGTTCGACGACGGGGGCTGAAGCTTTCTTT; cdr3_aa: CASSSTTGAEAFF
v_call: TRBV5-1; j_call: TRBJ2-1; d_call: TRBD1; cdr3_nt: TGCGCCAGTGGGGACAGGGACCGGTTCTTC; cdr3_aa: CASGDRDRFF
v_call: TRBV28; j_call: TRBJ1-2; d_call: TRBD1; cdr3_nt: TGTGCCAGCAGTTTGGGACAGGGCCCTAACTATGGCTACACCTTC; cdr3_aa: CASSLGQGPNYGYTF
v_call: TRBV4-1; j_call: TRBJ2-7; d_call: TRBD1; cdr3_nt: TGCGCCAGCAGCCAAGATCCGGGACAGACTTATTACGAGCAGTACTTC; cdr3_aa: CASSQDPGQTYYEQYF
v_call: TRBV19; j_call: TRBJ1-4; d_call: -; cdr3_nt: TGTGCCAGTAGACAGGCCTGGCAGTCGGCAACTAATGAAAAACTGTTTTTT; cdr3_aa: CASRQAWQSATNEKLFF